This T cell receptor beta chain appears in the sequencing data of a study of T cells in Graves' hyperthyroidism and ophthalmopathy. Study-wide points: Ophthalmopathy and stable hyperthyroidism were separated by a 13 V-J model.

V lost 8 bases to trimming and J lost 9 bases, with 13 bases between them. The germline V gene encodes CDR1 MDHEN and CDR2 SYDVKM. The CDR3 length is 11 residues. This clonotype was counted ten times or more. Its antigen is unknown. Clinical Activity Scores of at least 3, NOSPECS grades of at least 4 and durations under 3 months characterized ophthalmopathy patients. Regions amplified from RNA transcripts were the TCR beta CDR3 regions. First-round RT-PCR with HTBI primers amplified the TCR CDR3 region. A single record per CDR3 protein comes from TCRdb applying MiXCR to the multiplex PCR reads. The top ten clones hold 45% to 50% of a sample with roughly 500,000 distinct CDR3 sequences, approximately 22% of them seen once.

The sample consisted of blood. The sequence came from a woman in her seventies with Graves' ophthalmopathy. The chain couples TRBV28 to TRBJ1-2; D unclear. The DNA for the CDR3 is TGTGCCAGCCGTACAAGGGAGAGCTACACCTTC. Amino acid sequence: CASRTRESYTF.